Following are 24 T cell receptor beta chains from one sample sequenced in a study of spatial heterogeneity in lung cancer. TCRdb re-called the 5' RACE reads through MiXCR, storing one row per CDR3 protein. The table lists 10,000 to 15,000 distinct CDR3 sequences, 3% to 4.5% of them singletons. Described time point: sample taken at primary tumor resection. The sample here was PBMCs, taken at surgery. All receptors derive from a male donor with early-stage non-small cell lung cancer.

There are many counts of this clonotype. The chain recombines TRBV28 with TRBJ1-5; D might be TRBD1 (5 bases). With 3 bases removed from V and 0 bases from J, the gap between germline ends came to 9 bases. The germline V gene has CDR1 MDHEN and CDR2 SYDVKM. This CDR3 comprises 15 residues. The CDR3 coding sequence is TGTGCCAGCAGTTTGTGGGGCGATAGCAATCAGCCCCAGCATTTT. Protein product: CASSLWGDSNQPQHF.

The J gene is TRBJ2-3, the V gene TRBV9, with D tentatively TRBD1 (6 bases). Germline CDR1 and CDR2: SGDLS and YYNGEE. This CDR3 region has 18 residues. Trimming shortened V by 0 bases and J by 4 bases, and 21 bases separated the two germline ends. The CDR3 DNA reads as TGTGCCAGCAGCGTAGCCCCGGGACACCAATCTCCGCCAGATACGCAGTATTTT. It specifies CASSVAPGHQSPPDTQYF.

This clonotype was recorded at least ten times. V and J are TRBV7-2 and TRBJ2-7, with D maybe TRBD1 (6 bases). The CDR3 sequence is 16 residues long. Trimming shortened V by 0 bases and J by 2 bases, and 14 bases separated the two germline ends. Germline loops: CDR1 SGHTA, CDR2 FQGNSA. CDR3 coding DNA: TGTGCCAGCAGCTTAGCTCAGGGGCTCGGCCCCTACGAGCAGTACTTC. It codes for CASSLAQGLGPYEQYF.

This clonotype appeared many times. CDR3 sequence (DNA): TGCGCCAGCAGCCAAGCCGGGCATATCGCCGGGGAGCTGTTTTTT. Its translation: CASSQAGHIAGELFF. The V call is TRBV4-3, the J call TRBJ2-2, with D unresolved. The germline V and J ends were trimmed by 1 base and 6 bases, with 12 bases remaining between them. Germline V gene data show CDR1 as LGHNA and CDR2 as YSLEER. CDR3 length: 15 amino acids.

This clonotype was seen at least ten times. CDR3 amino acids: CASSHGLAGDGETQYF. The CDR3 coding sequence is TGCGCCAGCAGCCACGGACTAGCGGGAGATGGAGAGACCCAGTACTTC. The J gene is TRBJ2-5, the V gene TRBV5-1; 13 bases align to TRBD2. Germline V gene sequence: CDR1 SGHRS, CDR2 YFSETQ. Trimming took 4 bases from V and 4 from J; bases not matched to a gene: 7. CDR3 size: 16 residues.

This clonotype was seen many times. This chain joins TRBV20-1 and TRBJ2-1; 8 bases are shared with TRBD1. V shed 5 bases, J shed 9 bases, and the junction held 6 bases outside the gene matches. Per germline, CDR1 DFQATT and CDR2 SNEGSKA (reference sequence). This CDR3 is 12 amino acids long. The CDR3 loop is CSAPRTGPEQFF. In DNA form, the CDR3 reads TGCAGTGCTCCCCGGACAGGGCCTGAGCAGTTCTTC.

This clonotype was recorded at least ten times. The V call is TRBV28, the J call TRBJ2-1, with D tentatively TRBD2 (5 bases). This CDR3 contains 15 residues. Germline V gives CDR1 MDHEN, CDR2 SYDVKM. V was shortened by 1 base and J by 5 bases, with 12 bases between the two germline ends. CDR3 sequence: CASSLYPEGDNEQFF. The CDR3 DNA follows: TGTGCCAGCAGTTTATACCCTGAGGGAGACAATGAGCAGTTCTTC. Based on the CDR3 plus reference TRBV28 and TRBJ2-1, the full variable domain is DVKVTQSSRYLVKRTGEKVFLECVQDMDHENMFWYRQDPGLGLRLIYFSYDVKMKEKGDIPEGYSVSREKKERFSLILESASTNQTSMYLCASSLYPEGDNEQFFGPGTRLTVL.

In this sample, this clonotype turned up a few times. One base away lies a much larger clone, so this may be a sequencing read error. The chain joins TRBV18 to TRBJ2-7, with TRBD1 matching 9 bases. The CDR3 sequence is 14 residues long. Germline-derived CDR1 and CDR2 are KGHSH and LQKENI. The DNA of the CDR3 is TGTGTCAGCTCACCATTGGGACAGGGCTACGAGCAGTACTTC. Its translation: CVSSPLGQGYEQYF.

This clonotype is classed as medium-sized. V and J are TRBV11-2 and TRBJ2-6, with 8 nucleotides matching TRBD1. The V segment lost 3 bases and the J segment 0 bases; nucleotides outside the gene matches: 7. The V gene's germline CDR1 is SGHAT and CDR2 FQNNGV. This CDR3 contains 18 residues. The CDR3 DNA reads as TGTGCCAGCAGCTTCGTAGGGACAGGACCCTCTGGGGCCAACGTCCTGACTTTC. This gives the protein CASSFVGTGPSGANVLTF.

This clonotype was seen repeatedly, ten times or more. V gene TRBV24-1 combines with J gene TRBJ2-2; the D gene is possibly TRBD1 (5 bases). Trimming removed 0 bases from V and 2 bases from J, with 9 bases in between. Per germline, CDR1 KGHDR and CDR2 SFDVKD. The CDR3 totals 16 residues. The CDR3 sequence is CATSDLPGHNTGELFF. The DNA of the CDR3 is TGTGCCACCAGTGATTTGCCCGGACACAACACCGGGGAGCTGTTTTTT.

This clonotype was detected many times. This sequence joins TRBV12-3 or TRBV12-4 and TRBJ1-2; D is perhaps TRBD1 (5 bases). Trimming took 8 bases from V and 1 from J, leaving 11 bases between them. The CDR3 runs 13 residues. DNA of the CDR3: TGTGCCAGCGGCATAGGACATAACTATGGCTACACCTTC. Translation gives CASGIGHNYGYTF.

This clonotype occurred many times. V is TRBV4-2 and J is TRBJ2-3, with a possible D match to TRBD2 (6 bases). The CDR3 consists of 15 residues. In germline, CDR1 is LGHNA, CDR2 YNFKEQ. V lost 1 base and J 0 bases, leaving 8 bases between the germline ends. The CDR3 nucleotides read TGTGCCAGCAGCCAAGGCGGGACTAGCACAGATACGCAGTATTTT. It translates to CASSQGGTSTDTQYF.

The rearrangement uses TRBV30 and TRBJ2-1; D is unresolved. With 0 bases removed from V and 6 bases from J, the gap between germline ends came to 15 bases. Germline V gene lookup returns CDR1 GTSNPN and CDR2 SVGIG (reference sequence). The CDR3 is 15 residues long. CDR3 coding DNA: TGTGCCTGGAGTGTCGGAACGGGCAGTGGCAATGAGCAGTTCTTC. Its protein is CAWSVGTGSGNEQFF.

Ten or more counts support this clonotype. The V and J genes are TRBV7-6 and TRBJ2-1; a weak D match, TRBD1 (6 bases). The CDR3 contains 13 residues. Trimming pared 6 bases from V and 6 bases from J, leaving 12 bases between. Germline CDR1 reads SGHVS; CDR2 reads FNYEAQ. CDR3 region: CASREGTFNEQFF. CDR3 nucleotide sequence: TGTGCCAGCAGGGAAGGGACATTCAATGAGCAGTTCTTC.

This clonotype was seen at least ten times. The V call is TRBV4-1, the J call TRBJ2-7; D gene uncertain. Per the germline V gene, CDR1 is MGHRA and CDR2 is YSYEKL. Trimming left V 0 bases short and J 0 bases short, with 15 bases between. CDR3 length: 17 residues. CDR3 DNA sequence: TGCGCCAGCAGCCAAGATCCGCGACGGCCTAGCTCCTACGAGCAGTACTTC. Encoded protein: CASSQDPRRPSSYEQYF.

This clonotype was recorded at least ten times. The chain combines TRBV28 with TRBJ2-1; 10 nucleotides match TRBD1. Germline assignment: CDR1 MDHEN and CDR2 SYDVKM. The CDR3 contains 23 residues. J lost 3 bases, V lost 3 bases, and 26 bases had no gene match. This CDR3 is CASSFLDRGQLSGANDRYNEQFF. CDR3 nucleotides: TGTGCCAGCAGTTTCCTCGACAGGGGGCAACTCAGCGGGGCCAACGACCGCTACAATGAGCAGTTCTTC.

This clonotype was seen a few times. The chain recombines TRBV7-3 with TRBJ2-7; unclear D gene. The CDR3 consists of 15 residues. Trimming left V 1 base short and J 3 bases short, with 13 bases between. Germline values: CDR1 SGHTA, CDR2 FQGTGA. For the CDR3, the DNA is TGTGCCAGCAGCTTAAATCTCGCAGCTATCTACGAGCAGTACTTC. Its translation: CASSLNLAAIYEQYF.

This clonotype was detected many times. The junction departs from germline at one end; a sequencing error may be responsible. The chain links TRBV24-1 to TRBJ2-2; D ambiguous. The CDR3 is 12 amino acids. CDR1 and CDR2 (germline): KGHDR, SFDVKD. The CDR3 sequence is CATSGLTGELFF. CDR3 coding DNA: TGTGCCACCAGTGGTTTGACCGGGGAGCTGTTTTTT.

This clonotype was counted ten times or more. The chain links TRBV13 to TRBJ2-2, with D possibly TRBD2 on 5 matching bases. The CDR3 spans 15 residues. Trimming shortened V by 3 bases and J by 4 bases, and 12 bases separated the two germline ends. Germline lookup yields CDR1 PRHDT and CDR2 FYEKMQ (reference sequence). The DNA of the CDR3 is TGTGCCAGCAGCTTGAGGGTCTTCGGCACCGGGGAGCTGTTTTTT. Translated, it gives CASSLRVFGTGELFF. Looking up the rest from reference TRBV13 and TRBJ2-2 gives the full variable domain: AAGVIQSPRHLIKEKRETATLKCYPIPRHDTVYWYQQGPGQDPQFLISFYEKMQSDKGSIPDRFSAQQFSDYHSELNMSSLELGDSALYFCASSLRVFGTGELFFGEGSRLTVL.

This clonotype came up many times. This rearrangement joins TRBV5-1 to TRBJ2-2; D not resolved. CDR1 and CDR2 (germline): SGHRS, YFSETQ. V was shortened by 1 base and J by 6 bases, with 10 bases between the two germline ends. This CDR3 comprises 14 residues. In DNA form, the CDR3 reads TGCGCCAGCAGCTTGAACGGTGTGTCCGGGGAGCTGTTTTTT. Translation: CASSLNGVSGELFF.

This clonotype was observed at least ten times. This rearrangement joins TRBV6-2 or TRBV6-3 to TRBJ1-2; D not resolved. The V gene lost 2 bases and the J gene lost 6 bases, with 7 bases spanning the gap. This CDR3 has 12 residues. Germline V gene data show CDR1 as MNHEY and CDR2 as SVGEGT. CDR3 amino acids: CASSYRRDGYTF. As DNA, the CDR3 is TGTGCCAGCAGTTACAGGCGGGATGGCTACACCTTC.

This clonotype was picked up many times. The V gene is TRBV10-3, the J gene TRBJ2-2; a weak D match, TRBD1 (8 bases). The germline V and J ends were trimmed by 4 bases and 4 bases, with 16 bases remaining between them. This CDR3 has 16 residues. The germline V gene encodes CDR1 ENHRY and CDR2 SYGVKD. CDR3 bases: TGTGCCATCAGTGGTACAGGGGGGGTTAGCACCGGGGAGCTGTTTTTT. Translating gives CAISGTGGVSTGELFF.

This clonotype was recorded at least ten times. The chain is built from TRBV5-6 and TRBJ2-5; TRBD1 matches at 8 bases. This CDR3 spans 14 amino acids. V trimming: 5 bases; J trimming: 2 bases; junction bases outside the gene matches: 5. Germline V lookup: CDR1 SGHDT, CDR2 YYEEEE. CDR3 in amino acids: CASRTGQAQETQYF. The CDR3 bases are TGTGCCAGCAGAACGGGACAGGCACAAGAGACCCAGTACTTC.

This clonotype was seen repeatedly, ten times or more. The chain is built from TRBV7-2 and TRBJ2-3; D is unclear. Germline V gene lookup returns CDR1 SGHTA and CDR2 FQGNSA. Trimming left V 2 bases short and J 6 bases short, with 6 bases between. The CDR3 extends over 12 amino acids. The CDR3 sequence is CASSLYADTQYF. CDR3 nucleotides: TGTGCCAGCAGCTTATATGCCGATACGCAGTATTTT.